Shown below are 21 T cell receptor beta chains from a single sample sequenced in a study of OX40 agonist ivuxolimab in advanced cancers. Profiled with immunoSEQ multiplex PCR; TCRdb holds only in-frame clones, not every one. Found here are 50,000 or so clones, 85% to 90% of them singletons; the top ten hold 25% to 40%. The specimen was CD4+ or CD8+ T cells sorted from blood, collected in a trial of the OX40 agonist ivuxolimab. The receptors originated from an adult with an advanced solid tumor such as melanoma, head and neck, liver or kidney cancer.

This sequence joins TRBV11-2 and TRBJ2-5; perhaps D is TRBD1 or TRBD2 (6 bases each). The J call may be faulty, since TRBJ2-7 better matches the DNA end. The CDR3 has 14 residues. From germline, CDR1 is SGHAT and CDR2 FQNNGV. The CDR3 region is CASSLVGGSYEQYF. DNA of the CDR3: TGTGCCAGCAGCTTAGTCGGGGGCTCGTACGAGCAGTACTTC.

The CDR3 DNA follows: TGTGCCAGCTCAAGTGGGGAGCTGTTTTTT. Translating gives CASSSGELFF. The chain combines TRBV18 with TRBJ2-2; D is undetermined. Trimming removed 5 bases at V and 8 bases at J, with 3 bases between. The germline V gene encodes CDR1 KGHSH and CDR2 LQKENI. The CDR3 has 10 amino acids.

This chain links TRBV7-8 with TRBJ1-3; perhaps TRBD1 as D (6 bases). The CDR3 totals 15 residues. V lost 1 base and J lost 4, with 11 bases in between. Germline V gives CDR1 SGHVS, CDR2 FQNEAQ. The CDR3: CASSLEQGVGNTIYF. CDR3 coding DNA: TGTGCCAGCAGCTTAGAACAGGGTGTCGGAAACACCATATATTTT. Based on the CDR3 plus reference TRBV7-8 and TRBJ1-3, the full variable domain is GAGVSQSPRYKVAKRGQDVALRCDPISGHVSLFWYQQALGQGPEFLTYFQNEAQLDKSGLPSDRFFAERPEGSVSTLKIQRTQQEDSAVYLCASSLEQGVGNTIYFGEGSWLTVV.

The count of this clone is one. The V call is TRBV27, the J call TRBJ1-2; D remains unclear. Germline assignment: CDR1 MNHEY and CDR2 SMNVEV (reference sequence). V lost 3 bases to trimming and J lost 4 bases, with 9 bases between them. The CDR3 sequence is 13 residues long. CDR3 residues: CASSFGGGYGYTF. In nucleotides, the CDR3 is TGTGCCAGCAGTTTTGGAGGCGGCTATGGCTACACCTTC.

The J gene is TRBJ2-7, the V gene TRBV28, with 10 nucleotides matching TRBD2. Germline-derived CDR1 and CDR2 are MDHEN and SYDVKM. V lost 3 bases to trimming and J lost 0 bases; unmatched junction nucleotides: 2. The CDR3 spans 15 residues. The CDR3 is CASSFTSGNSYEQYF. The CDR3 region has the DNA TGTGCCAGCAGTTTTACTAGCGGGAACTCCTACGAGCAGTACTTC.

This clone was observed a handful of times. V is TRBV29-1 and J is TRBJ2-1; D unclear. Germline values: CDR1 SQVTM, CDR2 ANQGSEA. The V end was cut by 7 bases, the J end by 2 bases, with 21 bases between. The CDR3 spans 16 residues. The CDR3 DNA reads TGCAGCGGCCTGTCCATAGACGAGGTGGCCTACAATGAGCAGTTCTTC. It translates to CSGLSIDEVAYNEQFF.

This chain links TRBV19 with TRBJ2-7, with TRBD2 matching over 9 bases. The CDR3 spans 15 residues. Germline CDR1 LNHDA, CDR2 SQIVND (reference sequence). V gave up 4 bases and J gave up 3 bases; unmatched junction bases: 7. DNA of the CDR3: TGTGCCAGTAGTACCGCTAGCGGGACGGACTACGAGCAGTACTTC. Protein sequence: CASSTASGTDYEQYF.

The CDR3 DNA follows: TGTGCCAGCAGCTTGGGGGCGGGCTACGAGCAGTACTTC. It encodes CASSLGAGYEQYF. The genes are TRBV5-5 and TRBJ2-7; a possible D gene is TRBD2 (5 bases). The CDR3 extends over 13 amino acids. V dropped 0 bases and J dropped 3 bases, with 7 bases sitting between them. Germline loops: CDR1 SGHKS, CDR2 YYEKEE (reference sequence).

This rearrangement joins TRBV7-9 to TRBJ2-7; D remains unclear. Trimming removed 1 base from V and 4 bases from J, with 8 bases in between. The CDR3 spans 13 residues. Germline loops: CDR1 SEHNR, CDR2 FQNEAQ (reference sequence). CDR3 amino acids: CASSLDSRYEQYF. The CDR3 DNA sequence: TGTGCCAGCAGCTTAGACAGCAGATACGAGCAGTACTTC. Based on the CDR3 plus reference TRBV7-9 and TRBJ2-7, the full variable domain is DTGVSQNPRHKITKRGQNVTFRCDPISEHNRLYWYRQTLGQGPEFLTYFQNEAQLEKSRLLSDRFSAERPKGSFSTLEIQRTEQGDSAMYLCASSLDSRYEQYFGPGTRLTVT.

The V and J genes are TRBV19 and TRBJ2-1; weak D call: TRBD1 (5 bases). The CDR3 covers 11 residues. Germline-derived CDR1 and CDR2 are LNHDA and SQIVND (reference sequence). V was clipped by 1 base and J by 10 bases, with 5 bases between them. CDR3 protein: CASSIGGEQFF. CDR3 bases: TGTGCCAGTAGTATAGGGGGCGAGCAGTTCTTC.

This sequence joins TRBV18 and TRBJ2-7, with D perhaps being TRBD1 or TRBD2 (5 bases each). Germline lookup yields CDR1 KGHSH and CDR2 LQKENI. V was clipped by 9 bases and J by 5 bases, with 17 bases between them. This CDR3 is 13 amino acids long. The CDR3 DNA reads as TGTGCCAGTACCCTGTCAGGGACCAACGAGCAGTACTTC. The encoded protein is CASTLSGTNEQYF.

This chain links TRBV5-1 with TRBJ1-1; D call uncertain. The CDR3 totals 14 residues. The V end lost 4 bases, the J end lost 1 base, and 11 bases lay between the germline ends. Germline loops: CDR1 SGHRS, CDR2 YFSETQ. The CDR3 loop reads CASSPGGKNTEAFF. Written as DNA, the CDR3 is TGCGCCAGCAGCCCGGGTGGGAAGAACACTGAAGCTTTCTTT.

The CDR3 sequence is CASSLEGTSGNEQFF. The CDR3 bases are TGTGCCAGCAGCTTGGAGGGGACTAGCGGTAATGAGCAGTTCTTC. V and J are TRBV7-9 and TRBJ2-1; 11 bases fit TRBD2. The CDR3 loop spans 15 amino acids. Trimming took 3 bases from V and 7 from J; bases not matched to a gene: 5. The V gene's germline CDR1 is SEHNR and CDR2 FQNEAQ (reference sequence).

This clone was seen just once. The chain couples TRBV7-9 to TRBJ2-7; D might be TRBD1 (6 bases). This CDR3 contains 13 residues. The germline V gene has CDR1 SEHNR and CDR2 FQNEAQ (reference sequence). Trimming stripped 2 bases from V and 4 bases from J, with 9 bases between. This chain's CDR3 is CASSLPRGYEQYF. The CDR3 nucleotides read TGTGCCAGCAGCTTACCCAGGGGATACGAGCAGTACTTC. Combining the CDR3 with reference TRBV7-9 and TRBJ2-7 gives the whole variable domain DTGVSQNPRHKITKRGQNVTFRCDPISEHNRLYWYRQTLGQGPEFLTYFQNEAQLEKSRLLSDRFSAERPKGSFSTLEIQRTEQGDSAMYLCASSLPRGYEQYFGPGTRLTVT.

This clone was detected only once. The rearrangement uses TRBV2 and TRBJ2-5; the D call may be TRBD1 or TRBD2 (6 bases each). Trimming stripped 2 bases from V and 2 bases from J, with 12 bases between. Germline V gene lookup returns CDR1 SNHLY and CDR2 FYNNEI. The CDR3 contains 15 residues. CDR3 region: CASSEMGGQQETQYF. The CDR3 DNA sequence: TGTGCCAGCAGTGAAATGGGGGGCCAACAAGAGACCCAGTACTTC.

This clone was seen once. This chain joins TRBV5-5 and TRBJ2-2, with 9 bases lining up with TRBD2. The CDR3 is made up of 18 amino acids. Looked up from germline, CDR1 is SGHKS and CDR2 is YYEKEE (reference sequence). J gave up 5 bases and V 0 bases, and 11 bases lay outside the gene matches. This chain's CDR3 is CASSLDPSGEVKTGELFF. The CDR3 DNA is TGTGCCAGCAGCTTGGATCCTAGCGGGGAAGTTAAGACCGGGGAGCTGTTTTTT.

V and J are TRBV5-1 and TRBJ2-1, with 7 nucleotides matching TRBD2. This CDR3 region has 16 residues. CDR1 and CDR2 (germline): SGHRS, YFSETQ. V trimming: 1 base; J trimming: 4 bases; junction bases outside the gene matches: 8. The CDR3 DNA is TGCGCCAGCAGCTTGTTTGGGCTAGCGGAATACAATGAGCAGTTCTTC. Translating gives CASSLFGLAEYNEQFF.

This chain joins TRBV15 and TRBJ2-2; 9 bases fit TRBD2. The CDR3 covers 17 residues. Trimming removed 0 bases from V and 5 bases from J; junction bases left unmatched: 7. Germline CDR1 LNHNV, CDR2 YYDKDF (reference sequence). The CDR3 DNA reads TGTGCCACCAGCAGAGATCGCCTAGCGGGACGTACCGGGGAGCTGTTTTTT. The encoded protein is CATSRDRLAGRTGELFF. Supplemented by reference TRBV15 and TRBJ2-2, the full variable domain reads DAMVIQNPRYQVTQFGKPVTLSCSQTLNHNVMYWYQQKSSQAPKLLFHYYDKDFNNEADTPDNFQSRRPNTSFCFLDIRSPGLGDTAMYLCATSRDRLAGRTGELFFGEGSRLTVL.

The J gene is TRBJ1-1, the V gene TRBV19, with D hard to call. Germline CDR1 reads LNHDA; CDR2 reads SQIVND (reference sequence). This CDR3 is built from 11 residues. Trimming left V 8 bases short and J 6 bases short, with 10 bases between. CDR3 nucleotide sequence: TGTGCCAGTGCGCAGGAAGCTGAAGCTTTCTTT. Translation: CASAQEAEAFF.

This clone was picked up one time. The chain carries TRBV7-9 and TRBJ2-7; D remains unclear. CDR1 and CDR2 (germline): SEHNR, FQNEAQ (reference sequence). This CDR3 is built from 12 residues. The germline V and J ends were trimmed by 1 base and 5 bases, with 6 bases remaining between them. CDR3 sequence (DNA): TGTGCCAGCAGCTTAGGGGCCCACGAGCAGTACTTC. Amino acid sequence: CASSLGAHEQYF. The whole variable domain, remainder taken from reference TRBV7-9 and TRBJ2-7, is DTGVSQNPRHKITKRGQNVTFRCDPISEHNRLYWYRQTLGQGPEFLTYFQNEAQLEKSRLLSDRFSAERPKGSFSTLEIQRTEQGDSAMYLCASSLGAHEQYFGPGTRLTVT.

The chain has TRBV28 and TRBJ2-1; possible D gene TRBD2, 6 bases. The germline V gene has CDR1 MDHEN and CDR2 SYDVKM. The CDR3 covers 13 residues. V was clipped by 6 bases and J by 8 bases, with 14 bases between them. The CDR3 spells CASSPGVGYEQFF. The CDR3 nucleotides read TGTGCCAGCAGCCCGGGAGTGGGGTATGAGCAGTTCTTC.